This entry lists 24 T cell receptor beta chains sequenced from one sample in a study of blood T cell repertoires in COVID-19. Data came from immunoSEQ multiplex PCR; TCRdb stores just in-frame clones and leaves some out. The data hold under 75,000 clones, with 80% to 90% observed a single time. Input material: peripheral blood. Every receptor here comes from a man in his fifties with acute or convalescent COVID-19.

The rearrangement uses TRBV7-3 and TRBJ2-2; TRBD2 matches 7 bases. The V gene's germline CDR1 is SGHTA and CDR2 FQGTGA. The CDR3 contains 14 residues. Trimming cost V 2 bases and J 5 bases; bases outside gene matches: 2. The CDR3 DNA is TGTGCCAGCAGCTTAGGGGGGGGGACCGGGGAGCTGTTTTTT. Its protein is CASSLGGGTGELFF.

V gene TRBV6-2 or TRBV6-3 combines with J gene TRBJ1-4, with D perhaps matching TRBD1 (5 bases). The germline gives CDR1 MNHEY, CDR2 SVGEGT. The CDR3 consists of 15 residues. Trimming stripped 5 bases from V and 8 bases from J, with 18 bases between. CDR3 sequence reads: CASSLTVGGYEKLFF. DNA of the CDR3: TGTGCCAGCAGTCTTACGGTCGGGGGGTACGAAAAACTGTTTTTT.

Here the CDR3 reads CASSDYRLRERSSYNEQFF. Here the CDR3 DNA reads TGTGCCAGCAGTGACTACCGATTGCGGGAGAGGAGCTCCTACAATGAGCAGTTCTTC. The chain combines TRBV6-1 with TRBJ2-1; 7 positions match TRBD2. CDR1 is MNHNS and CDR2 is SASEGT in the germline V gene. The CDR3 runs 19 residues. V was clipped by 3 bases and J by 0 bases; unmatched bases: 14.

A few counts support this clone. The genes are TRBV6-5 and TRBJ2-3; D gene ambiguous. CDR1 and CDR2 (germline): MNHEY, SVGAGI. The CDR3 has 15 amino acids. The ends were cut back, 6 bases at V and 0 bases at J, with 13 bases in the middle. This chain's CDR3 is CASRKTEASTDTQYF. In DNA form, the CDR3 reads TGTGCCAGCAGGAAGACTGAAGCTAGCACAGATACGCAGTATTTT.

This chain joins TRBV18 and TRBJ2-5; possible D gene TRBD1, 5 bases. Trimming took off 3 bases at V and 10 bases at J, with 24 bases between the two ends. The CDR3 covers 16 residues. Germline CDR1 KGHSH, CDR2 LQKENI. CDR3 residues: CASSPSQGRFSRDQYF. CDR3 bases: TGTGCCAGCTCACCCTCCCAGGGCCGCTTTTCCCGCGACCAGTACTTC.

The chain recombines TRBV12-1 with TRBJ1-4; TRBD1 was called by the table and not checked on the DNA. TRBV12-1 has pseudogene status. The CDR3 is 15 residues long. The CDR3 bases are TGTGCCAGCAGCACCGTGGGACAGGCTAATGAAAAACTGTTTTTT. This gives the protein CASSTVGQANEKLFF.

The chain is built from TRBV5-6 and TRBJ1-2, with unresolved D. The germline CDR1 and CDR2 sequences are SGHDT and YYEEEE. V was clipped by 4 bases and J by 2 bases, with 6 bases between them. CDR3 length: 12 residues. The CDR3 DNA is TGTGCCAGCAGCAAAGAGAACTATGGCTACACCTTC. Translated, it gives CASSKENYGYTF.

This clone was detected only once. The chain uses TRBV28 and TRBJ1-2, with unresolved D. The germline CDR1 and CDR2 sequences are MDHEN and SYDVKM. This CDR3 contains 17 residues. Between the trimmed V and J ends, which lost 4 bases and 2 bases, there was a span of 20 bases. This chain's CDR3 is CASSSAGEGLKNYGYTF. The CDR3 coding sequence is TGTGCCAGCAGTTCCGCCGGGGAAGGGTTGAAGAACTATGGCTACACCTTC.

This clone has a single count. This chain uses TRBV12-3 or TRBV12-4 with TRBJ2-1; D ambiguous. The CDR3 is made up of 13 amino acids. Trimming removed 3 bases at V and 4 bases at J, with 7 bases between. The CDR3 sequence: CASSFRDYNEQFF. In DNA form, the CDR3 reads TGTGCCAGCAGTTTCCGCGATTACAATGAGCAGTTCTTC.

This chain joins TRBV6-2 or TRBV6-3 and TRBJ1-5, with D possibly TRBD1 on 5 matching bases. Looked up from germline, CDR1 is MNHEY and CDR2 is SVGEGT. The CDR3 loop spans 15 amino acids. Trimming took off 5 bases at V and 1 base at J, with 12 bases between the two ends. The chain's CDR3 is CASSARGSSNQPQHF. DNA of the CDR3: TGTGCCAGCAGTGCGCGGGGCTCGAGCAATCAGCCCCAGCATTTT.

This chain connects TRBV6-2 or TRBV6-3 to TRBJ2-1; perhaps TRBD1 as D (5 bases). In germline, CDR1 is MNHEY, CDR2 SVGEGT. The CDR3 is made up of 16 amino acids. The V gene lost 0 bases and the J gene lost 1 base, with 10 bases spanning the gap. The CDR3: CASSYSTTDSYNEQFF. The CDR3 region has the DNA TGTGCCAGCAGTTACTCGACGACAGATTCCTACAATGAGCAGTTCTTC.

This clone was seen once. This chain joins TRBV19 and TRBJ1-5, with D maybe TRBD1 (6 bases). The CDR3 has 17 amino acids. V lost 3 bases to trimming and J lost 6 bases, with 21 bases between them. Per the germline V gene, CDR1 is LNHDA and CDR2 is SQIVND (reference sequence). CDR3 loop: CASSMPGASGSGQPQHF. The CDR3 DNA is TGTGCCAGTAGTATGCCAGGGGCGTCCGGTTCGGGTCAGCCCCAGCATTTT.

The chain has TRBV7-3 and TRBJ1-1; 8 bases fit TRBD1. The CDR3 runs 16 residues. Trimming cost V 6 bases and J 0 bases; bases outside gene matches: 9. Germline-derived CDR1 and CDR2 are SGHTA and FQGTGA. CDR3 in amino acids: CASRLQGGGLNTEAFF. The CDR3, as DNA: TGTGCCAGCAGACTACAGGGGGGAGGCTTGAACACTGAAGCTTTCTTT.

This clone showed up just once. The V and J genes are TRBV29-1 and TRBJ1-1, with 9 bases fitting TRBD1. Trimming at V came to 6 bases and at J to 2 bases, leaving 4 bases not matched to a gene. CDR1 is SQVTM, CDR2 ANQGSEA, per germline. The CDR3 has 13 amino acids. In nucleotides, the CDR3 is TGCAGCGTCGGGGACAGGGATAACACTGAAGCTTTCTTT. It translates to CSVGDRDNTEAFF.

The chain couples TRBV15 to TRBJ2-1; 9 bases align to TRBD2. V was pared by 0 bases and J by 4 bases, with 7 bases of the junction left unmatched. In germline, CDR1 is LNHNV, CDR2 YYDKDF (reference sequence). The CDR3 has 17 residues. The CDR3 DNA reads as TGTGCCACCAGCAGAGAGTCAGCGGGAGGTCGGTACAATGAGCAGTTCTTC. It translates to CATSRESAGGRYNEQFF.

The rearrangement joins TRBV24-1 to TRBJ2-1, with 8 bases matching TRBD2. V lost 9 bases, J lost 12 bases, and 6 bases stayed unmatched. Germline loops: CDR1 KGHDR, CDR2 SFDVKD. This CDR3 has 11 amino acids. The CDR3 DNA reads TGTGCCACCGGGACTAGTTTGGGGCAGTTCTTC. Amino acid sequence: CATGTSLGQFF.

The chain is built from TRBV21-1 and TRBJ1-5; the table's D gene call, TRBD1, was not cross checked with the DNA. TRBV21-1 constitutes a pseudogene. The CDR3 covers 14 residues. CDR3 nucleotides: TGTGCCAGCAGCAAAGGTCCAGGGGATCAGCCCCAGCATTTT. It encodes CASSKGPGDQPQHF.

In this sample, this clone turned up once. The chain joins TRBV4-3 to TRBJ2-6; 10 nucleotides align to TRBD1. In germline, CDR1 is LGHNA, CDR2 YSLEER. The CDR3 runs 22 residues. Trimming removed 3 bases from V and 0 bases from J; junction bases left unmatched: 17. In DNA form, the CDR3 reads TGCGCCAGCAGCCACTTCCTTCCGGGGACAGGGGCCGTCAGCTCTGGGGCCAACGTCCTGACTTTC. Amino acid sequence: CASSHFLPGTGAVSSGANVLTF.

The chain joins TRBV24-1 to TRBJ2-1; D is unclear. V was cut by 5 bases and J by 2 bases, with 12 bases left in between. This CDR3 contains 15 residues. Germline lookup yields CDR1 KGHDR and CDR2 SFDVKD. CDR3 protein: CATSAPENPYNEQFF. The CDR3 DNA follows: TGTGCCACCAGTGCCCCAGAAAACCCCTACAATGAGCAGTTCTTC.

The chain uses TRBV11-2 and TRBJ2-1; perhaps TRBD1 as D (5 bases). V lost 1 base and J 7 bases, leaving 14 bases between the germline ends. The CDR3 sequence is 15 residues long. Germline V gene data show CDR1 as SGHAT and CDR2 as FQNNGV. CDR3 in amino acids: CASSLGGGARNEQFF. The CDR3 region has the DNA TGTGCCAGCAGCTTAGGTGGTGGGGCGAGGAATGAGCAGTTCTTC.

The V gene is TRBV6-6, the J gene TRBJ1-4; weak D call: TRBD1 (6 bases). The germline CDR1 and CDR2 sequences are MNHNY and SVGAGI (reference sequence). The CDR3 consists of 14 residues. Trimming shortened V by 6 bases and J by 8 bases, and 16 bases separated the two germline ends. The CDR3 region has the DNA TGTGCCAGCAGCCGGACAGCCTATACAGAAAAACTGTTTTTT. Its protein is CASSRTAYTEKLFF.

The rearrangement joins TRBV7-3 to TRBJ2-6; no clear D. In germline, CDR1 is SGHTA, CDR2 FQGTGA. The CDR3 contains 14 residues. V lost 4 bases and J lost 0, with 4 bases in between. The CDR3 DNA reads TGTGCCAGCAGCTCCAACTCTGGGGCCAACGTCCTGACTTTC. Residues: CASSSNSGANVLTF.

The chain has TRBV5-4 and TRBJ2-2; D perhaps matches TRBD2 (5 bases). With 4 bases removed from V and 5 bases from J, the gap between germline ends came to 12 bases. Per germline, CDR1 SGHNT and CDR2 YYREEE (reference sequence). The CDR3 is 14 amino acids. In nucleotides, the CDR3 is TGTGCCAGCAGCGCTGCCGGGGAGACCGGGGAGCTGTTTTTT. This gives the protein CASSAAGETGELFF.

The rearrangement joins TRBV12-3 or TRBV12-4 to TRBJ1-1, with TRBD1 identical over 7 bases. The CDR3 covers 12 residues. The J segment lost 6 bases and the V segment lost 6 bases, leaving 4 bases of the junction unmatched. The DNA for the CDR3 is TGTGCCAGCAGCAGGGGGTACGCTGAAGCTTTCTTT. Encoded protein: CASSRGYAEAFF.